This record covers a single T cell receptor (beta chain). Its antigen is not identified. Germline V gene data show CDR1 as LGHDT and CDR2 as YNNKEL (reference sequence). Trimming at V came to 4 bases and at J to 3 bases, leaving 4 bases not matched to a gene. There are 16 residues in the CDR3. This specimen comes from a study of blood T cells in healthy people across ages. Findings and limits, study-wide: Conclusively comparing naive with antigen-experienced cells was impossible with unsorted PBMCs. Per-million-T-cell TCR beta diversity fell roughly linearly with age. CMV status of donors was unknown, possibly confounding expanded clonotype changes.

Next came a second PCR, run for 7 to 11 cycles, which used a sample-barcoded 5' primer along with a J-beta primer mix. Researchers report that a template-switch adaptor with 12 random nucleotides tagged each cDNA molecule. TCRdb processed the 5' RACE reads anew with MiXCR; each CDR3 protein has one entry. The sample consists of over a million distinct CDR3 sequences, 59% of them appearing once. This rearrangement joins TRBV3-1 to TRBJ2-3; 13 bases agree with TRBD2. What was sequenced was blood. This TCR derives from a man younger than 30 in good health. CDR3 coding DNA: TGTGCCAGCAGCCCCGGGACTAGCGGGGATACAGATACGCAGTATTTT. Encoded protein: CASSPGTSGDTDTQYF.